The following is a TCR beta chain sequence with its context. These data originate in a study of technical replicates of blood from a handful of donors. The CDR3 is 14 amino acids. V lost 9 bases, J lost 8 bases, and 10 bases stayed unmatched. CDR1 and CDR2 (germline): MNHNS, SASEGT. Sequencing was performed with immunoSEQ multiplex PCR; in TCRdb, only in-frame clones are kept and a portion is missing. This sample has 65,000 to 80,000 clones; around 90% occur once, and the top ten carry roughly 0.37%. The specimen was T cells isolated from PBMCs. This receptor was identified in a human donor in good health. V is TRBV6-1 and J is TRBJ2-1; 10 positions agree with TRBD1. The CDR3 DNA sequence: TGTGCCAGTATCCGGGACAGGGGTAGCGATGAGCAGTTCTTC. This sequence encodes CASIRDRGSDEQFF.